These 19 T cell receptor beta chains came from one sample sequenced in a study of CD8 T cells in Susac syndrome. Random hexamers primed reverse transcription of about 0.45 to 1 ug RNA. TCRdb reanalysed the immunoSEQ multiplex PCR reads using MiXCR and keeps one entry per CDR3 protein. Of about 110,000 distinct CDR3 sequences in the sample, roughly 96% were seen once. The sample taken for sequencing was CD4+ T cells from PBMCs. These receptors were obtained from a human donor in good health.

This clonotype was found once. The V call is TRBV2, the J call TRBJ1-5; 7 positions match TRBD1. After removal of 6 bases from V and 5 bases from J, the junction contained 7 bases not matched to a gene. The CDR3 contains 14 residues. CDR1 is SNHLY and CDR2 is FYNNEI in the germline V gene. CDR3 residues: CASRPGRGHQPQHF. The CDR3 region has the DNA TGTGCCAGCAGGCCAGGGAGGGGGCATCAGCCCCAGCATTTT.

V and J are TRBV29-1 and TRBJ1-2; TRBD1 might be the D (5 bases). CDR3 size: 12 residues. Germline lookup yields CDR1 SQVTM and CDR2 ANQGSEA. V lost 5 bases to trimming and J lost 4 bases, with 11 bases between them. Here the CDR3 reads CSVSSGTYGYTF. CDR3 coding DNA: TGCAGCGTTAGTTCAGGGACCTATGGCTACACCTTC.

The genes are TRBV7-2 and TRBJ2-5, with D possibly matching TRBD2 (6 bases). This CDR3 has 13 residues. V was pared by 6 bases and J by 9 bases, with 17 bases between. Germline V gene lookup returns CDR1 SGHTA and CDR2 FQGNSA. In DNA, the CDR3 is TGTGCCAGCAGGAAATCACTAGCAGGGCCCCAGTACTTC. Amino acids: CASRKSLAGPQYF.

The V gene is TRBV7-2, the J gene TRBJ1-6, with a tentative D call TRBD1 (6 bases). V gave up 1 base and J gave up 10 bases, with 14 bases separating them. The CDR3 totals 15 residues. In germline, CDR1 is SGHTA, CDR2 FQGNSA. The CDR3 loop is CASSLGQGSVSPLHF. The CDR3 nucleotides are TGTGCCAGCAGCTTAGGTCAGGGGTCGGTATCACCCCTCCACTTT.

This chain links TRBV5-6 with TRBJ2-4; 13 nucleotides line up with TRBD2. The V segment lost 4 bases and the J segment 4 bases; nucleotides outside the gene matches: 2. The CDR3 loop spans 15 amino acids. The germline V gene encodes CDR1 SGHDT and CDR2 YYEEEE. CDR3 in DNA: TGTGCCAGCAGCCCGGGACTAGCGGGGAAAAACATTCAGTACTTC. This translates into CASSPGLAGKNIQYF.

The chain joins TRBV5-1 to TRBJ1-6; D not certain. V gave up 2 bases and J gave up 7 bases, with 13 bases separating them. The CDR3 extends over 15 amino acids. The germline V gene has CDR1 SGHRS and CDR2 YFSETQ. CDR3 DNA sequence: TGCGCCAGCAGCTTCGAAGGGCTACGGAATTCACCCCTCCACTTT. This gives the protein CASSFEGLRNSPLHF.

V gene TRBV4-1 combines with J gene TRBJ2-7; 9 bases fit TRBD1. Germline CDR1 MGHRA, CDR2 YSYEKL. After removal of 3 bases from V and 2 bases from J, the junction contained 14 bases not matched to a gene. CDR3 length: 18 amino acids. This CDR3 is CASSQGQGSSFYPYEQYF. DNA of the CDR3: TGCGCCAGCAGCCAGGGACAGGGTTCTTCTTTCTACCCCTACGAGCAGTACTTC.

V gene TRBV7-9 combines with J gene TRBJ2-7; D is ambiguous. The CDR3 totals 11 residues. Trimming left V 6 bases short and J 3 bases short, with 6 bases between. Germline V lookup: CDR1 SEHNR, CDR2 FQNEAQ (reference sequence). The CDR3 is CASSPNYEQYF. CDR3 nucleotide sequence: TGTGCCAGCAGTCCCAACTACGAGCAGTACTTC.

The genes are TRBV20-1 and TRBJ1-2, with D perhaps matching TRBD1 (5 bases). V was pared by 3 bases and J by 7 bases, with 9 bases between. This CDR3 spans 11 amino acids. Germline-derived CDR1 and CDR2 are DFQATT and SNEGSKA (reference sequence). The DNA of the CDR3 is TGCAGTGCTAGTCGGGGGTTTGGCTACACCTTC. Protein product: CSASRGFGYTF.

The rearrangement joins TRBV6-2 or TRBV6-3 to TRBJ2-6; D is perhaps TRBD1 (5 bases). Looked up from germline, CDR1 is MNHEY and CDR2 is SVGEGT. Trimming took 8 bases from V and 2 from J, leaving 7 bases between them. This CDR3 contains 13 residues. The CDR3 loop reads CASGATGANVLTF. In DNA, the CDR3 is TGTGCCAGCGGGGCAACTGGGGCCAACGTCCTGACTTTC.

This chain connects TRBV18 to TRBJ1-1, with D uncertain. V lost 1 base to trimming and J lost 0 bases, with 24 bases between them. CDR3 size: 20 residues. Germline values: CDR1 KGHSH, CDR2 LQKENI. Written as DNA, the CDR3 is TGTGCCAGCTCACCACGATCCTCCCCTTCGGGTAACAGCCTGAACACTGAAGCTTTCTTT. This codes for CASSPRSSPSGNSLNTEAFF. The full variable domain, with the rest looked up from reference TRBV18 and TRBJ1-1, is NAGVMQNPRHLVRRRGQEARLRCSPMKGHSHVYWYRQLPEEGLKFMVYLQKENIIDESGMPKERFSAEFPKEGPSILRIQQVVRGDSAAYFCASSPRSSPSGNSLNTEAFFGQGTRLTVV.

The chain uses TRBV20-1 and TRBJ2-3; D is possibly TRBD1 (6 bases). This CDR3 is 11 amino acids long. CDR1 DFQATT and CDR2 SNEGSKA come from the germline V gene (reference sequence). V was trimmed by 5 bases and J by 6 bases, leaving 9 bases between them. Here the CDR3 reads CSAHRGDTQYF. The CDR3 DNA is TGCAGTGCTCATAGGGGGGATACGCAGTATTTT.

This chain uses TRBV28 with TRBJ2-7, with 8 bases aligning to TRBD1. The CDR3 contains 13 residues. Germline CDR1 is MDHEN and CDR2 is SYDVKM. The junction had 6 bases not matched to a gene; V was cut back by 7 bases and J by 4 bases. CDR3 region: CASIGGQGYEQYF. CDR3 bases: TGTGCCAGCATAGGCGGACAGGGTTACGAGCAGTACTTC.

This chain links TRBV5-6 with TRBJ2-1; 8 bases align to TRBD2. J was trimmed by 0 bases and V by 5 bases; bases with no gene match: 4. CDR1 and CDR2 (germline): SGHDT, YYEEEE. The length of the CDR3 is 15 residues. The CDR3 loop is CASSGGGSSYNEQFF. In DNA form, the CDR3 reads TGTGCCAGCAGTGGCGGGGGGAGCTCCTACAATGAGCAGTTCTTC.

V is TRBV9 and J is TRBJ2-6; no clear D. V lost 0 bases to trimming and J lost 0 bases, with 13 bases between them. This CDR3 spans 18 amino acids. Germline V gene sequence: CDR1 SGDLS, CDR2 YYNGEE. This chain's CDR3 is CASSVGGITISGANVLTF. The CDR3 DNA follows: TGTGCCAGCAGCGTAGGTGGGATTACAATCTCTGGGGCCAACGTCCTGACTTTC.

CDR3 sequence: CASSAANRAGELFF. The CDR3 coding sequence is TGTGCCAGCAGCGCAGCTAACAGGGCCGGGGAGCTGTTTTTT. The genes are TRBV9 and TRBJ2-2; a weak D match, TRBD1 (6 bases). V gave up 3 bases and J gave up 6 bases, with 12 bases separating them. This CDR3 spans 14 amino acids. Germline V gene lookup returns CDR1 SGDLS and CDR2 YYNGEE.

The chain joins TRBV3-1 to TRBJ1-5; 7 positions agree with TRBD1. Germline loops: CDR1 LGHDT, CDR2 YNNKEL (reference sequence). V dropped 3 bases and J dropped 3; count of bases not matched to a gene: 5. This CDR3 is 15 amino acids long. The CDR3, as DNA: TGTGCCAGCAGCCAGACAGGGTCCTTCAATCAGCCCCAGCATTTT. Its protein is CASSQTGSFNQPQHF.

This chain joins TRBV5-4 and TRBJ2-6, with 8 bases fitting TRBD2. This CDR3 region has 17 residues. Unmatched junction bases numbered 7, after V lost 3 bases and J lost 2 bases. Germline CDR1 and CDR2: SGHNT and YYREEE (reference sequence). The CDR3 loop is CASSYRGGATGANVLTF. The CDR3, as DNA: TGTGCCAGCAGCTACCGGGGGGGGGCCACTGGGGCCAACGTCCTGACTTTC.

In regard to this clonotype: Its ends do not fully match the called genes, so a read error is possible. The rearrangement links TRBV7-7 to TRBJ2-5; 10 bases line up with TRBD1. Germline CDR1 reads SSHAT; CDR2 reads FNYEAQ (reference sequence). The CDR3 loop spans 14 amino acids. The CDR3 coding sequence is TGTGCTAGCAGCCGGGGACAGGGGATAGAGACCCAGTACTTC. Its translation: CASSRGQGIETQYF.